The present T cell receptor (beta chain) was sequenced within a study of Ad26.COV2.S vaccination and SARS-CoV-2 variants. Study summary: The Ad26.COV2.S arm of the COV1001 trial was where the donor was placed. By the intramuscular route, Ad26.COV2.S was given once, or twice 56 days apart.

Of note for this clone: Its antigen is not known.

Germline CDR1 is LNHDA and CDR2 is SQIVND (reference sequence). The CDR3 is 15 amino acids. Trimming at V came to 0 bases and at J to 5 bases, leaving 4 bases not matched to a gene. Treatment meaning: 19 received Ad26.COV2.S at low or high dose, single or two shots; about 5 received placebo; per-sample allocation not given. Sampling occurred on day 63 after the first vaccine or placebo injection. Sequenced by immunoSEQ multiplex PCR; TCRdb stores in-frame clones only, minus some. The sample holds hundreds of thousands of clones, more than 85% seen once. Study findings and constraints: Spike-specific TCR breadth ran higher among vaccine recipients than placebo recipients.

The material was peripheral blood, obtained in a trial of Ad26.COV2.S vaccine versus placebo. This clonotype was obtained from a person aged 18-65 years who received the Ad26.COV2.S COVID-19 vaccine or a placebo. The V gene is TRBV19, the J gene TRBJ1-1; TRBD1 agrees at 9 bases. The CDR3 nucleotides read TGTGCCAGTAGTATAGACCTTGACAGGGGGACTGAAGCTTTCTTT. Its translation: CASSIDLDRGTEAFF.